This TCR beta chain was sequenced in a study of shared clonotypes between healthy human individuals (dated by TCRdb to about 2020). Broadly, across the study: The cohort included a few men and a couple of women between 18 and 49 years of age. Blood TCR repertoires of five healthy adults were deeply sequenced to estimate repertoire size and the extent of clonotype sharing between individuals. Between about 0.85 and 10 billion PBMCs per donor were obtained by leukapheresis. For each donor, three plates each were used for CD4 naive and CD4 memory, two plates were used for CD8 naive, and one plate was used for CD8 memory. To increase sequencing depth and limit assay-specific biases, different laboratories used diverse techniques to prepare libraries and sequence TCR repertoires. Study-wide conclusions, independent of this receptor: Based on pairwise subsampling, the degree of clonotype sharing among donors was expected to be affected by sequencing depth. About 4.5% of naive CD4, approximately 3.7% of naive CD8, about 2.4% of memory CD4, and about 0.4% of memory CD8 clonotypes were shared across four donors. The genetic and exposure-history diversity represented was limited by the small number of donors. Sampling was restricted to blood, and TCR repertoires in tissues likely differ from the TCR repertoires found in blood. Even with the large sequencing depth, rarefaction of the sorted-subset datasets indicated that sequencing was incomplete. Larger estimated clonotype richness was generally found for naive subsets than for memory subsets. Clonotypes shared by all four sorted-subset donors showed higher generation probabilities than non-shared clonotypes.

Of note for this clone: The antigen it recognizes is unknown. There are no base qualities to consult, and no much larger clone falls within one base.

The CDR3 spans 11 residues, from the cysteine through the phenylalanine. Kept here is only the CDR3 DNA, which spans 33 bases and is read in frame from base 1. CDR1 and CDR2 are drawn from the germline V gene: SGHTA, FQGNSA. At the junction V is shortened by 5 bases and J by 2 bases, with 4 bases in between. CD8 naive samples consisted of CD45RO-negative cells that were positively selected for CCR7, yielding a CD45RA+CCR7+ population without TemRA cells. The donors were healthy, HIV-negative adults who had no recently reported acute infections or vaccinations. Only Caucasian adults living in Nashville, Tennessee, USA were represented among the donors. Blood was collected by leukapheresis, and PBMCs were isolated by Ficoll-Histopaque density gradient centrifugation and then cryopreserved in liquid nitrogen vapor phase. Analytical flow cytometry was used to check the purity and quantity of each magnetically sorted T cell population. Genomic DNA was isolated from each sorted fraction and quantified by UV absorbance on a Nanodrop 2000c.

Using the deep immunoSEQ assay, TCR CDR3 regions were amplified from genomic DNA by multiplex PCR. Extracted genomic DNA from each cell subset was spread evenly across all wells of several immunoSEQ 96-well plates, with each plate serving as a replicate. For sorted subsets, about 200 ng genomic DNA, equal to tens of thousands of T cell genomes, was loaded into each replicate PCR. The purified libraries were quantified using a Qubit 3.0 fluorometer, sized with a Bioanalyzer 2100, and then quantified again using the KAPA Library Quantification kit. A separate single-read 150-cycle Illumina NextSeq 550 flow cell was used to sequence each immunoSEQ 96-well plate. In the authors' own workflow: Because the immunoSEQ output held only junctional sequences and lacked quality scores, the filtering could not match the filtering applied to full-length reads. Sequences were annotated with PyIR, a Python wrapper for IgBLAST v1.9, using IMGT germline references to assign V/J genes and CDR3. Reads were filtered out if the reads had weak V/J assignments (E-value above 1e-6), no CDR3, stop codons, out-of-frame junctions, or ambiguous translated residues. V3J clonotypes were defined as sequences sharing the same inferred V gene, J gene, and CDR3 amino acid sequence. The percentage overlap between two repertoires was calculated by dividing the number of shared unique clonotypes by the size of the smaller repertoire. RTK rarefaction, the Chao1 estimator, and Recon v2.1 estimates of unobserved clonotypes were used to assess repertoire richness. Generation probabilities were computed with OLGA for all TCRbeta clonotypes obtained by the gDNA method from several donors. What TCRdb holds here is the immuneACCESS table cut down to in-frame rearrangements. Part of the clones is not present; checked against another copy, under half of the missing clones reflect an unresolved V gene, and the others are unexplained. From that table come the V and J calls and clone size; the DNA was used to work out D and trimming. This sample gives roughly 770,000 clones in total; around 96% of them show up just once. The leading ten clones occupy under 0.25% of the sample.

This TCR was recovered from a man aged 30 to 45 in good health. Source material: naive CD8+ T cells sorted from blood. In light of the paper, this sample's cell subset or site label describes: CD45RA+CCR7+. Rearrangement joined TRBV7-2 to TRBJ2-7; no D gene call is confident. Read as DNA, the sequence is TGTGCCAGCAGCGACGCCTACGAGCAGTACTTC. Its protein product is CASSDAYEQYF.